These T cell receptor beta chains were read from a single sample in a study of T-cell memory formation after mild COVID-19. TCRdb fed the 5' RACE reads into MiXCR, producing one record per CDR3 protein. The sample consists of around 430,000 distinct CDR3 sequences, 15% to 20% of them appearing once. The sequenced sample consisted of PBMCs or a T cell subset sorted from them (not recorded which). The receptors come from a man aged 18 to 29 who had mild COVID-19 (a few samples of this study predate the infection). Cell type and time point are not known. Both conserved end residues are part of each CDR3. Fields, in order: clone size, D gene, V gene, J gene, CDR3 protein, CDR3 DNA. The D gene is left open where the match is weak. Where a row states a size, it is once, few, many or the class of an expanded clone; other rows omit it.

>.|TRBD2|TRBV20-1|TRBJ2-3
CSASRASGGADTQYF
TGCAGTGCTAGCAGGGCTAGCGGGGGCGCAGATACGCAGTATTTT
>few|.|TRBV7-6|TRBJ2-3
CASSSPQGLLNPTDTQYF
TGTGCCAGCAGCTCCCCCCAGGGACTTCTCAATCCCACAGATACGCAGTATTTT
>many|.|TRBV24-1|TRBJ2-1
CATSLTGGYNEQFF
TGTGCCACCAGTCTAACAGGCGGATACAATGAGCAGTTCTTC
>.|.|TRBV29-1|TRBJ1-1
CSVDGHLNEAEAFF
TGCAGCGTTGACGGACACCTGAACGAAGCTGAAGCTTTCTTT
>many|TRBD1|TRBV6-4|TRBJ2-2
CASSDGQGAGELFF
TGTGCCAGCAGTGACGGACAGGGGGCCGGGGAGCTGTTTTTT
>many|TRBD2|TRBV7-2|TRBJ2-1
CASSPPQRGGIEQFF
TGTGCCAGCAGCCCACCCCAGCGGGGGGGTATTGAGCAGTTCTTC
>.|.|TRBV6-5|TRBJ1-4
CASRATGNNEKLFF
TGTGCCAGCAGAGCCACAGGGAATAATGAAAAACTGTTTTTT
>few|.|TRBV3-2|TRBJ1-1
CASSQAYRDSTKAFF
TGTGCCAGCAGCCAGGCCTACCGGGACTCAACGAAAGCTTTCTTT
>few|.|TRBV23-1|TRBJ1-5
CASSQSPPGQSSNQPQHF
TGCGCCAGCAGTCAATCGCCCCCCGGACAGTCAAGCAATCAGCCCCAGCATTTT
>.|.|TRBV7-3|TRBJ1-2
CASSPSEGAVYGYTF
TGTGCCAGCAGCCCATCGGAGGGAGCGGTCTATGGCTACACCTTC
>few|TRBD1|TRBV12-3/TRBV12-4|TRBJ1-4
CASSTRQGRREKLFF
TGTGCCAGCAGTACCCGACAGGGACGTAGGGAAAAACTGTTTTTT
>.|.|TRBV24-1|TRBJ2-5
CATSGSRETQYF
TGTGCCACCAGTGGCTCCCGGGAGACCCAGTACTTC
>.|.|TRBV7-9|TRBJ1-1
CASSSQSTEAFF
TGTGCCAGCAGCTCACAGAGCACTGAAGCTTTCTTT
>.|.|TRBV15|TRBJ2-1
CATSRGGVQTYNEQFF
TGTGCCACCAGCAGAGGGGGGGTACAGACCTACAATGAGCAGTTCTTC
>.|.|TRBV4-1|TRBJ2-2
CASSLRLTGYTGELFF
TGCGCCAGCAGCCTCCGACTCACCGGGTACACCGGGGAGCTGTTTTTT
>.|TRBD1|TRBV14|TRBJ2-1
CASRDRGRNEQFF
TGTGCCAGCAGAGACAGGGGGCGCAATGAGCAGTTCTTC
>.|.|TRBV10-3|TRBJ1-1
CAISESLIGTEAFF
TGTGCCATCAGTGAGTCCCTAATAGGCACTGAAGCTTTCTTT
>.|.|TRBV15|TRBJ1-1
CATSRGGGMNTEAFF
TGTGCCACCAGCAGAGGTGGGGGCATGAACACTGAAGCTTTCTTT
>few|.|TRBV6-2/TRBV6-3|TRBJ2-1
CASWTAGMGNEQFF
TGTGCCAGCTGGACAGCGGGCATGGGCAATGAGCAGTTCTTC
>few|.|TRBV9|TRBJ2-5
CASSSSGTYSETQYF
TGTGCCAGCAGCTCCTCCGGGACTTACTCGGAGACCCAGTACTTC
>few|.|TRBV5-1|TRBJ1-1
CASSLDYGPAEAFF
TGCGCCAGCAGCTTGGACTATGGGCCCGCTGAAGCTTTCTTT
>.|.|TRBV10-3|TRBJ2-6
CAIVGQLSGANVLTF
TGTGCCATCGTAGGACAACTCTCTGGGGCCAACGTCCTGACTTTC
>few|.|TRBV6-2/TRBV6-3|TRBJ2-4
CASRPDRPIAKNIQYF
TGTGCCAGCAGACCCGACAGACCCATAGCCAAAAACATTCAGTACTTC
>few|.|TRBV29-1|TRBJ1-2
CSGKELGQHYGYTF
TGCAGCGGCAAAGAGCTTGGGCAGCACTATGGCTACACCTTC
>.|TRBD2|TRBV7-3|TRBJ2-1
CASSLRAASGAYNEQFF
TGTGCCAGCAGCTTAAGGGCGGCTAGCGGGGCCTACAATGAGCAGTTCTTC
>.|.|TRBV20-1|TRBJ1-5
CSAREAPFGNQPQHF
TGCAGTGCTAGAGAAGCTCCCTTCGGCAATCAGCCCCAGCATTTT
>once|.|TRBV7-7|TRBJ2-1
CASSVGAGEQFF
TGTGCTAGCAGCGTGGGAGCGGGTGAGCAGTTCTTC
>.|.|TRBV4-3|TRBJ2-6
CASSQEVSGANVLTF
TGCGCCAGCAGCCAAGAGGTATCTGGGGCCAACGTCCTGACTTTC
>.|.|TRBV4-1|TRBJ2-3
CASSQRGGGPDTQYF
TGCGCCAGCAGCCAACGTGGGGGAGGCCCCGATACGCAGTATTTT
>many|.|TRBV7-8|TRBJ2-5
CASSSRVGETQYF
TGTGCCAGCAGCTCCAGGGTGGGAGAGACCCAGTACTTC
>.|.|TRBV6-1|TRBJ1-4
CAVQGNSEKLFF
TGTGCCGTACAGGGAAATTCGGAAAAACTGTTTTTT
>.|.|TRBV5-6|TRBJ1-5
CASSLRGVRSPNQPQHF
TGTGCCAGCAGCTTGCGCGGAGTGCGATCGCCGAATCAGCCCCAGCATTTT
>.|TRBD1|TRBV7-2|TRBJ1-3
CASSLVQGGNTIYF
TGTGCCAGCAGCTTAGTACAGGGGGGAAACACCATATACTTT
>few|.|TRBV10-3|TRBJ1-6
CAIRAEGGYSPLHF
TGTGCCATCAGGGCTGAGGGAGGATACTCACCCCTCCACTTT
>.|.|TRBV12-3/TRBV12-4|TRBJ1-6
CASSLASPLHF
TGTGCCAGCAGTTTGGCTTCACCCCTCCACTTT
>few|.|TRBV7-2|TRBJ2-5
CASSLFLLDSWASGAQETQYF
.
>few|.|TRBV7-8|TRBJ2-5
CASSLASVQETQYF
TGTGCCAGCAGCTTGGCTAGCGTCCAAGAGACCCAGTACTTC
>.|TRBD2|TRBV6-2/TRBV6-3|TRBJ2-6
CASFRGDSGANVLTF
TGTGCCAGCTTTCGGGGGGACTCTGGGGCCAACGTCCTGACTTTC
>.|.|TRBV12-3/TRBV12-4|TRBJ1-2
CASSRMGHGYTF
TGTGCCAGCAGTCGCATGGGGCATGGCTACACCTTC
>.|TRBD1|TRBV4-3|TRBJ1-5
CASSQRSGTGTQPQHF
TGCGCCAGCAGCCAGAGGTCCGGGACAGGGACTCAGCCCCAGCATTTT
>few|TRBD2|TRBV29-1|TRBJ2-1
CSGCSGIYNEQFF
TGCAGCGGGTGTAGCGGGATCTACAATGAGCAGTTCTTC
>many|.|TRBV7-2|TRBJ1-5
CASSRNDGDQPQHF
TGTGCCAGCAGCCGAAACGACGGGGATCAGCCCCAGCATTTT
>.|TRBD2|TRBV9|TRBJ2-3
CASSGTLAGGLTDTQYF
TGTGCCAGCAGCGGAACACTAGCGGGGGGCTTAACAGATACGCAGTATTTT
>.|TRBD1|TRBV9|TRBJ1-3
CASSLDRGAHSGNTIYF
TGTGCCAGCAGCCTAGACAGGGGGGCTCACTCTGGAAACACCATATATTTT
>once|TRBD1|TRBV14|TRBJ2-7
CASSQVHRGYYNEQYF
TGTGCCAGCAGCCAAGTGCACAGGGGGTATTACAACGAGCAGTACTTC
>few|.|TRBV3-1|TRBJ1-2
CASSQERRGGYTF
TGTGCCAGCAGCCAAGAAAGACGGGGAGGCTACACCTTC
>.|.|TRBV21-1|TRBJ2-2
CASSKEGWTGELFF
TGTGCCAGCAGCAAGGAGGGTTGGACCGGGGAGCTGTTTTTT
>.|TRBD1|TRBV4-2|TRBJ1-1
CASSFGQGGMWDTEAFF
TGTGCCAGCAGCTTCGGACAGGGGGGAATGTGGGACACTGAAGCTTTCTTT
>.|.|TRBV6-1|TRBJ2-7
CASRSPSYEQYF
TGTGCCAGCAGGAGTCCATCCTACGAGCAGTACTTC
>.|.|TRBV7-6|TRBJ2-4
CASSLISRGQGSAKNIQYF
TGTGCCAGCAGCTTAATCAGCAGGGGTCAGGGTTCAGCCAAAAACATTCAGTACTTC
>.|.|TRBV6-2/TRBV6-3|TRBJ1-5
CASSVGEPQHF
TGTGCCAGCAGTGTGGGGGAGCCCCAGCATTTT
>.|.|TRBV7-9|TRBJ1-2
CASSSIPPRQGF
TGTGCCAGCAGCTCCATCCCCCCGCGGCAGGGGTTC